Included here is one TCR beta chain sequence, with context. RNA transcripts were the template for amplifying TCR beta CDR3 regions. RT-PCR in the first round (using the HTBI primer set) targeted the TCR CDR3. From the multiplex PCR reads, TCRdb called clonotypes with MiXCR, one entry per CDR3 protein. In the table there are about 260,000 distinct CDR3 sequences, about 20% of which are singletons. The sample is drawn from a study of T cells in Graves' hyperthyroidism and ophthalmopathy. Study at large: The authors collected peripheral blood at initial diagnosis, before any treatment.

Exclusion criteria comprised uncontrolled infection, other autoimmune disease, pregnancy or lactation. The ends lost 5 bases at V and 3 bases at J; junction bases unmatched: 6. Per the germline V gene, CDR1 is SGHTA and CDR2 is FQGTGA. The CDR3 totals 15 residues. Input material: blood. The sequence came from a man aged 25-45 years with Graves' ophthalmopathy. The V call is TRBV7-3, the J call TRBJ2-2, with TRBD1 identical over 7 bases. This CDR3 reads CASSRGGADTGELFF. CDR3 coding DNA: TGTGCCAGCAGCCGAGGGGGCGCGGACACCGGGGAGCTGTTTTTT.